The 8 T cell receptor beta chains reported below all come from one sample, sequenced in a study of monozygotic twins with inflammatory bowel disease. TCRdb re-called the 5' RACE reads and shows each CDR3 protein once, DNA omitted. The sample is made up of 300,000 to 400,000 distinct CDR3 sequences, and the top ten hold 2% to 3% of it. Sequencing used blood. The receptors originated from a human donor with ulcerative colitis or Crohn's disease, or a healthy co-twin of an affected twin (not recorded which).

J is TRBJ2-5 and V is TRBV5-1; TCRdb calls TRBD2, which cannot be checked without DNA. In germline, CDR1 is SGHRS, CDR2 YFSETQ. The CDR3 length is 15 residues. The CDR3 region is CASSLIPGLQETQYF.

The chain combines TRBV7-2 with TRBJ2-2; TCRdb returns TRBD2, unconfirmable since there is no DNA. The germline V gene has CDR1 SGHTA and CDR2 FQGNSA. This CDR3 comprises 16 residues. CDR3: CASSLGASGATGELFF.

CDR3 sequence: CASSQFPGTSQSGTETQYF. The chain is built from TRBV5-1 and TRBJ2-5; TCRdb designates TRBD2, a call that cannot be tested without DNA. CDR1 and CDR2 from the germline V gene are SGHRS and YFSETQ. This CDR3 comprises 19 residues.

The chain links TRBV20-1 to TRBJ2-1; TCRdb's D call of TRBD2 is untestable without DNA. The CDR3 has 17 residues. Germline V CDR1 and CDR2: DFQATT, SNEGSKA (reference sequence). CDR3 sequence: CSARGLAGSLIYNEQFF.

The chain links TRBV20-1 to TRBJ2-7; absent DNA, TCRdb's TRBD1 call cannot be checked. Germline CDR1 reads DFQATT; CDR2 reads SNEGSKA (reference sequence). CDR3 length: 13 residues. CDR3 amino acids: CSAGLANSYEQYF.

V gene TRBV9 combines with J gene TRBJ2-1. The CDR3 loop spans 16 amino acids. CDR1 is SGDLS and CDR2 is YYNGEE in the germline V gene. CDR3 loop: CASSVGGRSSYNEQFF.

The chain employs TRBV28 and TRBJ2-1; TCRdb calls TRBD2, which cannot be checked without DNA. This CDR3 is 15 amino acids long. Germline V CDR1 and CDR2: MDHEN, SYDVKM. The CDR3 loop reads CASSGAGTPLNEQFF.

The rearrangement links TRBV20-1 to TRBJ1-5; TCRdb's D gene call, TRBD1, goes unchecked for lack of DNA. The germline V gene encodes CDR1 DFQATT and CDR2 SNEGSKA (reference sequence). This CDR3 has 17 amino acids. Here the CDR3 reads CSARDYKQEYSNQPQHF.